These 15 T cell receptor beta chains were all obtained from the same sample, sequenced in a study of T cells in Graves' hyperthyroidism and ophthalmopathy. Amplification targeted TCR beta CDR3 regions from RNA transcripts. First-round RT-PCR of the TCR CDR3 relied on the HTBI primer set. One entry per CDR3 protein, called by TCRdb with MiXCR from the multiplex PCR reads. The sample shows around 340,000 distinct CDR3 sequences, 15% to 20% of them seen only once. Input material: blood. These receptors came from a woman aged 45-65 years with Graves' hyperthyroidism.

Written as DNA, the CDR3 is TGCGCCAGCAGCTTGGTGGATGGGGGCGGAGGCTATGGCTACACCTTC. Translated, it gives CASSLVDGGGGYGYTF. This sequence joins TRBV5-1 and TRBJ1-2; tentative D call: TRBD1 (6 bases). Germline assignment: CDR1 SGHRS and CDR2 YFSETQ. The CDR3 consists of 16 residues. V lost 0 bases and J 4 bases, leaving 16 bases between the germline ends.

This rearrangement joins TRBV4-1 to TRBJ1-2; D gene unclear. V was shortened by 8 bases and J by 3 bases, with 13 bases between the two germline ends. Germline V gene sequence: CDR1 MGHRA, CDR2 YSYEKL. The CDR3 is made up of 13 amino acids. The chain's CDR3 is CASGWQTDYGYTF. CDR3 sequence (DNA): TGCGCCAGCGGTTGGCAGACGGACTATGGCTACACCTTC.

This CDR3 is CASSQPSHNEKLFF. CDR3 in DNA: TGCGCCAGCAGCCAACCCAGTCATAATGAAAAACTGTTTTTT. The chain carries TRBV4-1 and TRBJ1-4; D is unclear. The V gene lost 2 bases and the J gene lost 4 bases, with 8 bases spanning the gap. The V gene's germline CDR1 is MGHRA and CDR2 YSYEKL. CDR3 length: 14 amino acids.

This clonotype was seen once. The CDR3 sequence: CASSLRRSNTEAFF. CDR3 coding DNA: TGCGCCAGCAGCTTGAGGAGGTCGAACACTGAAGCTTTCTTT. This sequence joins TRBV5-1 and TRBJ1-1; D gene unclear. V was pared by 1 base and J by 1 base, with 8 bases between. The germline gives CDR1 SGHRS, CDR2 YFSETQ. The CDR3 runs 14 residues.

The V call is TRBV10-1, the J call TRBJ1-2; D is perhaps TRBD1 (6 bases). CDR3 length equals 16 residues. Germline CDR1 and CDR2: WNHNN and SYGVQD (reference sequence). The V and J ends lost 1 base and 3 bases respectively, with 15 bases between them. The CDR3 spells CASSEFRGAGYYGYTF. In DNA, the CDR3 is TGCGCCAGCAGTGAGTTCCGGGGGGCCGGATACTATGGCTACACCTTC.

This clonotype was seen repeatedly, ten times or more. The chain has TRBV5-1 and TRBJ2-7; 7 bases align to TRBD1. V shed 1 base and J 1 base; nucleotides not matched to a gene: 5. CDR1 is SGHRS, CDR2 YFSETQ, per germline. The CDR3 contains 15 residues. The DNA of the CDR3 is TGCGCCAGCAGCTTGAACGACAGGGCATCCTACGAGCAGTACTTC. This sequence encodes CASSLNDRASYEQYF.

The rearrangement joins TRBV19 to TRBJ1-1; TRBD1 might be the D (6 bases). Germline assignment: CDR1 LNHDA and CDR2 SQIVND (reference sequence). Trimming removed 5 bases from V and 4 bases from J, with 11 bases in between. CDR3 size: 13 residues. Written as DNA, the CDR3 is TGTGCCAGTAGTTATCAGGGGAGCACTGAAGCTTTCTTT. Amino acid sequence: CASSYQGSTEAFF.

This chain uses TRBV28 with TRBJ2-7; tentative D call: TRBD2 (5 bases). The germline CDR1 and CDR2 sequences are MDHEN and SYDVKM. The length of the CDR3 is 11 residues. V shed 2 bases and J shed 9 bases, with 8 bases lying between them. CDR3 nucleotide sequence: TGTGCCAGCAGTTTAGGGAGTGTGCAGTACTTC. Amino acid sequence: CASSLGSVQYF.

This clonotype has more than one count but fewer than ten. This chain uses TRBV24-1 with TRBJ2-5, with 9 nucleotides matching TRBD2. The CDR3 contains 15 residues. V lost 3 bases to trimming and J lost 4 bases; unmatched junction nucleotides: 5. Per germline, CDR1 KGHDR and CDR2 SFDVKD. The CDR3 region has the DNA TGTGCCACCAGTGATCCCGGGACTAGCAGAGAGACCCAGTACTTC. Its protein product is CATSDPGTSRETQYF.

This clonotype was counted only a few times. Here the CDR3 omits its conserved ending phenylalanine or tryptophan, so a read error is the likely source. The V and J genes are TRBV3-1 and TRBJ2-5; possible D gene TRBD2, 6 bases. The CDR3 sequence is 15 residues long. From germline, CDR1 is LGHDT and CDR2 YNNKEL (reference sequence). The V and J ends lost 4 bases and 1 base respectively, with 13 bases between them. DNA of the CDR3: TGTGCCAGCAGCCCCCGTACTAGCAGCCAAGAGACCCAGTACCTC. This codes for CASSPRTSSQETQYL.

This clonotype has a count of ten or more. The chain is built from TRBV20-1 and TRBJ1-5; 10 bases align to TRBD1. Germline values: CDR1 DFQATT, CDR2 SNEGSKA (reference sequence). This CDR3 region has 14 residues. The J segment lost 6 bases and the V segment lost 5 bases, leaving 7 bases of the junction unmatched. CDR3: CSAGTGENVQPQHF. CDR3 coding DNA: TGCAGTGCTGGGACAGGGGAGAATGTTCAGCCCCAGCATTTT.

V usage is TRBV20-1 and J usage is TRBJ2-1; possible D gene TRBD1, 5 bases. CDR1 is DFQATT and CDR2 is SNEGSKA in the germline V gene (reference sequence). With 5 bases removed from V and 0 bases from J, the gap between germline ends came to 14 bases. The CDR3 spans 15 residues. The CDR3 region has the DNA TGCAGTGCTGGGCGACAGCCCCCCTCCTACAATGAGCAGTTCTTC. This gives the protein CSAGRQPPSYNEQFF.

This clonotype showed up many times. The J gene is TRBJ2-5, the V gene TRBV5-6; perhaps TRBD2 as D (5 bases). Germline values: CDR1 SGHDT, CDR2 YYEEEE. This CDR3 comprises 15 residues. V gave up 1 base and J gave up 5 bases, with 15 bases separating them. The CDR3 sequence is CASSLRLLGEETQYF. The CDR3 region has the DNA TGTGCCAGCAGCTTGCGGCTCCTCGGGGAGGAGACCCAGTACTTC.

This clonotype was found once. It may be a read error: a sequence one base away is much more abundant. The chain employs TRBV2 and TRBJ2-1, with D possibly TRBD1 on 5 matching bases. Germline V CDR1 and CDR2: SNHLY, FYNNEI. The CDR3 consists of 14 residues. V was shortened by 4 bases and J by 10 bases, with 17 bases between the two germline ends. CDR3 DNA sequence: TGTGCCAGCAGTGTAGGGGATCCCACCTACGAGCAGTTCTTC. This encodes CASSVGDPTYEQFF.

The V and J genes are TRBV28 and TRBJ2-3; the match to TRBD1 covers 7 bases. Germline V gene sequence: CDR1 MDHEN, CDR2 SYDVKM. The CDR3 is 14 amino acids. The V segment lost 7 bases and the J segment 10 bases; nucleotides outside the gene matches: 14. CDR3 protein: CASTDRALWGAQYF. The CDR3 nucleotides read TGTGCCAGCACAGACAGGGCCCTCTGGGGCGCGCAGTATTTT. Supplemented by reference TRBV28 and TRBJ2-3, the full variable domain reads DVKVTQSSRYLVKRTGEKVFLECVQDMDHENMFWYRQDPGLGLRLIYFSYDVKMKEKGDIPEGYSVSREKKERFSLILESASTNQTSMYLCASTDRALWGAQYFGPGTRLTVL.